This entry concerns a single T cell receptor (beta chain). This sample stems from a study of cytomegalovirus exposure and HLA in healthy donors. Only in-frame clones appear in the TCRdb table, and some are missing; sequencing was by immunoSEQ multiplex PCR. The table shows 150,000 to 200,000 clones, with 85% occurring only once. Trimming left V 4 bases short and J 1 base short, with 9 bases between. Germline V gene lookup returns CDR1 SGHDT and CDR2 YYEEEE. This CDR3 has 13 residues. The TCR sequence derives from a man younger than 30 in good health and CMV-seropositive. The chain has TRBV5-6 and TRBJ2-7; D is perhaps TRBD2 (6 bases). Sequenced input: PBMCs. DNA of the CDR3: TGTGCCAGCAGCCCGGGGAGGTCCTACGAGCAGTACTTC. The encoded protein is CASSPGRSYEQYF.